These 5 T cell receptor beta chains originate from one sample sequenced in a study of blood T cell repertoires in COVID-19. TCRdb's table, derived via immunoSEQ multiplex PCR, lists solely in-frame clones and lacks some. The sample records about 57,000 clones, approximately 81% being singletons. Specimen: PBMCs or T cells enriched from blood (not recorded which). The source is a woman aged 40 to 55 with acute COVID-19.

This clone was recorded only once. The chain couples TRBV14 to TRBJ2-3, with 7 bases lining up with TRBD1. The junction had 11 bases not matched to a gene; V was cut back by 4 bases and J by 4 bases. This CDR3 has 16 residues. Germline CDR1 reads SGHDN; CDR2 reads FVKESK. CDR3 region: CASSPTGVAYPDTQYF. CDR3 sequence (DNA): TGTGCCAGCAGCCCTACAGGGGTGGCTTATCCAGATACGCAGTATTTT.

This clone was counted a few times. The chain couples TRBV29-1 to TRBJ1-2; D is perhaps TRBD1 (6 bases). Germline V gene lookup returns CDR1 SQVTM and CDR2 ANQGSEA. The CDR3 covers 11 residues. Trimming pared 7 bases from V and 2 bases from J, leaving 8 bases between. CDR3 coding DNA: TGCAGCGCGCAGGGGAACTATGGCTACACCTTC. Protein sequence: CSAQGNYGYTF. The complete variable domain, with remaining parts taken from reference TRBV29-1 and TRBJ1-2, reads SAVISQKPSRDICQRGTSLTIQCQVDSQVTMMFWYRQQPGQSLTLIATANQGSEATYESGFVIDKFPISRPNLTFSTLTVSNMSPEDSSIYLCSAQGNYGYTFGSGTRLTVV.

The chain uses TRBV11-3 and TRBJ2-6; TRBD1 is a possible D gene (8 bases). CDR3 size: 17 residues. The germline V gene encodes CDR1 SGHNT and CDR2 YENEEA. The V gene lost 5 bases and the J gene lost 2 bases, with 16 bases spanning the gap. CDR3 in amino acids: CASSQGTGGAGANVLTF. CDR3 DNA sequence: TGTGCCAGCAGCCAGGGCACAGGGGGGGCTGGGGCCAACGTCCTGACTTTC.

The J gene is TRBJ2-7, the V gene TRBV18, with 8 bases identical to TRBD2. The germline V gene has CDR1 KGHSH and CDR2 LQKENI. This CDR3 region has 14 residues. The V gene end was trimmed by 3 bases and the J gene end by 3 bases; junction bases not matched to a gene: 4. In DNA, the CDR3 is TGTGCCAGCTCACCGCAGCGGGAGTTCTACGAGCAGTACTTC. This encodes CASSPQREFYEQYF.

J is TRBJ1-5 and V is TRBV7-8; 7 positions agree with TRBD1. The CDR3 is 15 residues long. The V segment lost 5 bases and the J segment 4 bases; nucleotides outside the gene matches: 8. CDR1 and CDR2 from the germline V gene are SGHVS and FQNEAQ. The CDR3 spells CASSVGTVKNQPQHF. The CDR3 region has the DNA TGTGCCAGCAGCGTCGGGACAGTCAAGAATCAGCCCCAGCATTTT.